The rows below give T cell receptor beta chains drawn from one sample of a study of cytomegalovirus exposure and HLA in healthy donors. The repertoire was sequenced with immunoSEQ multiplex PCR; TCRdb's copy has only in-frame clones and lacks some. There are 100,000 to 150,000 clones in the sample; about three quarters occur only once, and around 2.6% lies in the top ten. The material sequenced was PBMCs. The source of these receptors is a human donor in good health. CDR3s include the opening cysteine and the closing phenylalanine or tryptophan. D genes are given only for firm matches. Size values are once, few and many counts, or a class for expanded clones, and some rows have none.

size: NA
V: TRBV29-1
J: TRBJ1-2
D: TRBD1
DNA: TGCAGCGCTACAGGGGGCTTTGGTGGCTACACCTTC
CDR3: CSATGGFGGYTF

size: NA
V: TRBV27
J: TRBJ2-4
D: NA
DNA: TGTGCCAGCACTCTGAGAGGCGGTACGGGGATTCAGTACTTC
CDR3: CASTLRGGTGIQYF

size: NA
V: TRBV4-2
J: TRBJ2-1
D: NA
DNA: TGTGCCAGCAGCCAAGAGGCCCAGTACTACAATGAGCAGTTCTTC
CDR3: CASSQEAQYYNEQFF

size: NA
V: TRBV7-9
J: TRBJ2-7
D: TRBD2
DNA: TGTGCCAGCAGACTAGCGGGGACCTACGAGCAGTACTTC
CDR3: CASRLAGTYEQYF

size: NA
V: TRBV19
J: TRBJ2-7
D: NA
DNA: TGTGCCAGTAGTATAATAGGACTCGGCGAGCAGTACTTC
CDR3: CASSIIGLGEQYF

size: NA
V: TRBV19
J: TRBJ2-5
D: TRBD2
DNA: TGTGCCAGTAGTATTGGGAGCGGGGGGGGCGCCGAGACCCAGTACTTC
CDR3: CASSIGSGGGAETQYF

size: NA
V: TRBV7-2
J: TRBJ1-5
D: NA
DNA: TGTGCCAGCAGCCCCCGCGGTCAGCCCCAGCATTTT
CDR3: CASSPRGQPQHF

size: NA
V: TRBV19
J: TRBJ2-2
D: NA
DNA: TGTGCCAGTAGTAGGGAAAGGGGTGCCGGGGAGCTGTTTTTT
CDR3: CASSRERGAGELFF

size: NA
V: TRBV6-1
J: TRBJ2-7
D: TRBD1
DNA: TGTGCCAGCAGCGTCCTTGACAGGGCCCACGAGCAGTACTTC
CDR3: CASSVLDRAHEQYF

size: NA
V: TRBV19
J: TRBJ2-1
D: TRBD2
DNA: TGTGCCAGTAGGAGGACTAGCAATGAGCAGTTCTTC
CDR3: CASRRTSNEQFF

size: NA
V: TRBV2
J: TRBJ2-3
D: NA
DNA: TGTGCCAGCAGTGACACCCCGACTAGCACAGATACGCAGTATTTT
CDR3: CASSDTPTSTDTQYF

size: NA
V: TRBV19
J: TRBJ1-1
D: NA
DNA: TGTGCCAGTACCGCTCCTGGCACAGGGAGAGGGACTGAAGCTTTCTTT
CDR3: CASTAPGTGRGTEAFF

size: few
V: TRBV29-1
J: TRBJ2-3
D: TRBD2
DNA: TGCAGCGTTGAAGGGGGCCAGCGGGGGGCCTTGGATACGCAGTATTTT
CDR3: CSVEGGQRGALDTQYF

size: NA
V: TRBV30
J: TRBJ2-5
D: NA
DNA: TGTGCCTGGAGTTCGGGGGAGACCCAGTACTTC
CDR3: CAWSSGETQYF

size: few
V: TRBV4-2
J: TRBJ2-7
D: TRBD1
DNA: TGTGCCAGCAGCCACAGGACAGGGGAAGATTCGGCCTACGAGCAGTACTTC
CDR3: CASSHRTGEDSAYEQYF

size: NA
V: TRBV19
J: TRBJ2-3
D: NA
DNA: TGTGCCAGTAGTCCCCGCCAGGTGGCAGATACGCAGTATTTT
CDR3: CASSPRQVADTQYF

size: NA
V: TRBV5-4
J: TRBJ1-2
D: TRBD1
DNA: TGTGCCAGCAGCCTTAACAGGGGAGTAGATGGCTACACCTTC
CDR3: CASSLNRGVDGYTF

size: NA
V: TRBV6-6
J: TRBJ1-4
D: NA
DNA: TGTGCCAGCAGTTATCCAGGGGAAAAACTGTTTTTT
CDR3: CASSYPGEKLFF

size: once
V: TRBV21-1
J: TRBJ1-5
D: NA
DNA: TGTGCCAGCAGCAAAGCGGGGGACAGGAGTAGCAATCAGCCCCAGCATTTT
CDR3: CASSKAGDRSSNQPQHF

size: once
V: TRBV6-5
J: TRBJ2-1
D: TRBD2
DNA: TGTGCCAGCACCGGGAGGGGAGGCAATGAGCAGTTCTTC
CDR3: CASTGRGGNEQFF

size: NA
V: TRBV6-5
J: TRBJ2-7
D: NA
DNA: TGTGCCAGCAGCTACCGGGACATGGGCTCCTACGAGCAGTACTTC
CDR3: CASSYRDMGSYEQYF

size: NA
V: TRBV4-2
J: TRBJ2-2
D: TRBD2
DNA: TGTGCCAGCGGACTAGCGGGGAACACCGGGGAGCTGTTTTTT
CDR3: CASGLAGNTGELFF

size: NA
V: TRBV7-9
J: TRBJ2-7
D: NA
DNA: TGTGCCAGCAGCTTATGGGGGGCAGGGGGAACCTACGAGCAGTACTTC
CDR3: CASSLWGAGGTYEQYF

size: NA
V: TRBV11-2
J: TRBJ2-1
D: TRBD2
DNA: TGTGCCAGCAGTTCTAGCGGAATATCCTACAATGAGCAGTTCTTC
CDR3: CASSSSGISYNEQFF

size: NA
V: TRBV10-3
J: TRBJ1-1
D: NA
DNA: TGTGCCATCAGTGAAGGCGGCGGGTTCACTGAAGCTTTCTTT
CDR3: CAISEGGGFTEAFF

size: NA
V: TRBV7-2
J: TRBJ2-2
D: NA
DNA: TGTGCCAGCAGCTTAATATCCGGGGTTGGTACCGGGGAGCTGTTTTTT
CDR3: CASSLISGVGTGELFF

size: NA
V: TRBV27
J: TRBJ2-7
D: NA
DNA: TGTGCCAGCAGGCCAGGGGCTGCCTACGAGCAGTACTTC
CDR3: CASRPGAAYEQYF

size: few
V: TRBV10-3
J: TRBJ1-3
D: NA
DNA: TGTGCCACCGACAGCTCTGGAAACACCATATATTTT
CDR3: CATDSSGNTIYF

size: NA
V: TRBV6-6
J: TRBJ1-1
D: TRBD1
DNA: TGTGCCATCCACAGGGGGCCTGACACTGAAGCTTTCTTT
CDR3: CAIHRGPDTEAFF

size: NA
V: TRBV7-6
J: TRBJ2-3
D: NA
DNA: TGTGCCAGCAGCTACCAAACCCGGGATACGCAGTATTTT
CDR3: CASSYQTRDTQYF

size: NA
V: TRBV19
J: TRBJ1-4
D: NA
DNA: TGTGCCAGTAGTCCCTCGACAGCAACTAATGAAAAACTGTTTTTT
CDR3: CASSPSTATNEKLFF

size: few
V: TRBV6-5
J: TRBJ2-7
D: NA
DNA: TGTGCCAGCAGTTACTCGAGAATTTCACAGGGGTACTTC
CDR3: CASSYSRISQGYF

size: NA
V: TRBV19
J: TRBJ2-7
D: NA
DNA: TGTGCCAGTAGCCGGGACTCCTACGAGCAGTACTTC
CDR3: CASSRDSYEQYF

size: NA
V: TRBV27
J: TRBJ2-1
D: TRBD1
DNA: TGTGCCAGCAGCCCCACCACGAGGGGGCGACGGGACAAGCAGTTCTTC
CDR3: CASSPTTRGRRDKQFF

size: NA
V: TRBV27
J: TRBJ1-3
D: NA
DNA: TGTGCCAGCAGTTTTACGGCAGGGGGAAACACCATATATTTT
CDR3: CASSFTAGGNTIYF

size: NA
V: TRBV28
J: TRBJ2-7
D: NA
DNA: TGTGCCAGCAGTTTGAACCGCTACGAGCAGTACTTC
CDR3: CASSLNRYEQYF

size: NA
V: TRBV2
J: TRBJ1-4
D: NA
DNA: TGTGCCAGCAGTGAAGGACTGGCTAATGAAAAACTGTTTTTT
CDR3: CASSEGLANEKLFF

size: NA
V: TRBV6-5
J: TRBJ1-2
D: TRBD1
DNA: TGTGCCAGCAGTTACGCCCGGACAGGGGGTCTTCAGGGCTACACCTTC
CDR3: CASSYARTGGLQGYTF

size: NA
V: TRBV29-1
J: TRBJ1-1
D: TRBD1
DNA: TGCAGCGGCAGACAGGGGGTAGCCACTGAAGCTTTCTTT
CDR3: CSGRQGVATEAFF

size: NA
V: TRBV5-5
J: TRBJ2-3
D: NA
DNA: TGTGCCAGCAGCTACGGTCGAACAGATACGCAGTATTTT
CDR3: CASSYGRTDTQYF

size: few
V: TRBV18
J: TRBJ2-7
D: TRBD1
DNA: TGTGCCAGCTCACTAGACAGGGCGCTCTACGAGCAGTACTTC
CDR3: CASSLDRALYEQYF

size: NA
V: TRBV9
J: TRBJ1-1
D: TRBD1
DNA: TGTGCCAGCAGCCCTCATGGGACAGGACCGACTGAAGCTTTCTTT
CDR3: CASSPHGTGPTEAFF